This T cell receptor (beta chain) was sequenced for a study of shared clonotypes between healthy human individuals. Points from the study as a whole: Rarefaction analysis demonstrated incomplete sorted-subset sequencing notwithstanding large depth.

Naive CD8 cells were CD45RO-negative, positively selected for CCR7, excluding terminally differentiated effector memory CD45RA+ cells. Running of the assay took place at deep level. Per the authors' pipeline: Without quality scores, immunoSEQ junctional reads could not be filtered like full-length reads. Profiling relied on immunoSEQ multiplex PCR, and the TCRdb table lists in-frame clones only, not all of them. Clonal size and the V and J genes are those of that table, whereas D and trimming came from the DNA. This table holds a few million clones, just over 90% found once. Losses at the gene ends were 5 bases for V and 6 bases for J; bases not matched to a gene: 3. This CDR3 region has 12 residues. Germline V gene data show CDR1 as SGHAT and CDR2 as FQNNGV. About this clone: The antigen remains undetermined.

This clonotype was obtained from a man aged 18-30 years in good health. Some clones in this sample may be carry-over from other donors' samples. The sequenced material came from naive CD8+ T cells from PBMCs. This chain links TRBV11-2 with TRBJ1-2, with 7 bases that match TRBD1. CDR3 DNA: TGTGCCAGCAGCACAGGGGCCCATGGCTACACCTTC. Protein product: CASSTGAHGYTF.